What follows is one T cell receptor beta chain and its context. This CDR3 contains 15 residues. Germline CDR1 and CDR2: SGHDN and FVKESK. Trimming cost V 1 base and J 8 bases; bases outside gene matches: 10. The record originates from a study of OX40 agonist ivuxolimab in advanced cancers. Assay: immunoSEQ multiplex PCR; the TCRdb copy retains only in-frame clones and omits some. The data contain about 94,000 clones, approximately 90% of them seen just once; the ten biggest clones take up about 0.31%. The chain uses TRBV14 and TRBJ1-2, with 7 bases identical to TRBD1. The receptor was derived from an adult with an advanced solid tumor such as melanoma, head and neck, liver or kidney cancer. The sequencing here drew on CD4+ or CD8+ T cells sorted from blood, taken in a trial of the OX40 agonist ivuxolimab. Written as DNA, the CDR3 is TGTGCCAGCAGCCAAGGGGGGACAGTCTCTCAGGGCTACACCTTC. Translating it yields CASSQGGTVSQGYTF.